Listed here is a single T cell receptor (beta chain). Antigen: not known. This CDR3 has 13 amino acids. Between the trimmed V and J ends, which lost 2 bases and 3 bases, there was a span of 8 bases. Germline CDR1 is SGHNT and CDR2 is YYREEE (reference sequence). Produced via immunoSEQ multiplex PCR; TCRdb's table is partial and in-frame only. The sample has about 120,000 clones, 70% to 90% seen once. This specimen comes from a study of T cell responses to AZD1222 COVID-19 vaccine. Findings and caveats of the study: Vaccine-related CD4 TCRs covered spike, predominating at 160-218 and 743-854. Vaccination with two AZD1222 doses was followed by a rise in Spike-specific TCR breadth and depth.

This clonotype was sampled from an adult in good health. This material consisted of peripheral blood, taken on day 0 of AZD1222 vaccination. The chain has TRBV5-4 and TRBJ1-1; D is unresolved. The DNA for the CDR3 is TGTGCCAGCAGCTTTGACGGGGACACTGAAGCTTTCTTT. It is translated as CASSFDGDTEAFF.